The clone carrying this T cell receptor beta chain is a singleton in its sample. Its specificity is unknown. The data originate from a study of vaccination effects on CD4 cells after COVID-19. Isolation of CD4+ T cells took place after about ten days of culture. TCRdb's copy holds only in-frame clones and misses some; the assay was immunoSEQ multiplex PCR. The sample has tens of thousands of clones; about two thirds are singletons. The CDR3 is made up of 12 amino acids. V gave up 7 bases and J gave up 3 bases, with 10 bases separating them. Germline V CDR1 and CDR2: MNHNY, SVGAGI (reference sequence). The receptor was derived from a human donor who had a prior SARS-CoV-2 infection. This chain links TRBV6-6 with TRBJ2-7; TRBD1 or TRBD2 may be the D gene (5 bases each). Sequenced material: CD4+ T cells from PBMCs cultured without peptide, taken before COVID-19 vaccination. Here the CDR3 reads CASTLGDYEQYF. In DNA, the CDR3 is TGTGCCAGCACCCTGGGGGACTACGAGCAGTACTTC.